This T cell receptor beta chain was sequenced for a study of control samples from healthy donors and cancer patients. Using immunoSEQ multiplex PCR, the repertoire was profiled, and TCRdb retains in-frame clones only, with some absent. The data contain 75,000 to 100,000 clones, roughly 92% of them singletons. This CDR3 has 15 residues. The ends were cut back, 4 bases at V and 0 bases at J, with 10 bases in the middle. Looked up from germline, CDR1 is SGHKS and CDR2 is YYEKEE (reference sequence). The sample was blood. The V and J genes are TRBV5-5 and TRBJ1-4, with a possible D match to TRBD1 (6 bases). This clonotype originated in a human donor in good health. The donor label of this sample is uncertain. The CDR3 loop reads CASSVRTATNEKLFF. The DNA of the CDR3 is TGTGCCAGCAGCGTCCGGACAGCAACTAATGAAAAACTGTTTTTT.